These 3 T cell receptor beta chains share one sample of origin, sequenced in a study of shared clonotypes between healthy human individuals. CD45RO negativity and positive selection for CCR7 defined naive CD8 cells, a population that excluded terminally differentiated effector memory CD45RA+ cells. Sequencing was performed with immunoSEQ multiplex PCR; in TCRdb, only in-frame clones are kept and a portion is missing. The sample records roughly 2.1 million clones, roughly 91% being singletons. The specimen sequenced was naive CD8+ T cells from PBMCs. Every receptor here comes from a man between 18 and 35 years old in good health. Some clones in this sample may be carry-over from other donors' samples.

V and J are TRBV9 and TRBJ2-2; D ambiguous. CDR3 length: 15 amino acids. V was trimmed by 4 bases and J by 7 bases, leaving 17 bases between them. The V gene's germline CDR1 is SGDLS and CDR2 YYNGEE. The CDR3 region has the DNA TGTGCCAGCAGCTTACGGAGTATGGAGAACGGGGAGCTGTTTTTT. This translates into CASSLRSMENGELFF.

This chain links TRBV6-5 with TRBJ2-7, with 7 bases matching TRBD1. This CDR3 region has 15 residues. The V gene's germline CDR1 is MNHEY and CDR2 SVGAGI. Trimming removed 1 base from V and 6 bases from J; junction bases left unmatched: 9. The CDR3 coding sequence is TGTGCCAGCAGTTACTTCGGGACAGATTCTTCCGAGCAGTACTTC. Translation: CASSYFGTDSSEQYF.

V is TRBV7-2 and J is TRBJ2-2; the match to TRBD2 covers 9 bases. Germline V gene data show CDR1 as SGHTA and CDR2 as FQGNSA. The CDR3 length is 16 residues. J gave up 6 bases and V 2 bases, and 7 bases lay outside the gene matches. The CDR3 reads CASSLLSGRPSGELFF. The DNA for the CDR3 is TGTGCCAGCAGCTTACTTAGCGGGAGACCGTCCGGGGAGCTGTTTTTT.